These T cell receptor beta chains were read from a single sample in a study of shared clonotypes between healthy human individuals. Repertoires were generated with immunoSEQ multiplex PCR, while TCRdb's copy carries only in-frame clones and drops some. The sample lists 600,000 to 800,000 clones, around 70% occurring once. The sample consisted of memory CD4+ T cells sorted from blood. These receptors came from a woman aged 25 to 39 in good health. Both conserved end residues are part of each CDR3. Clone size is not always given. Where it is, it says once, few, many or a class for expanded clones.

>TRBJ2-5|-|TRBV7-9
CASSQQSTETQYF
>TRBJ1-3|-|TRBV5-6
CASSPTRVGNTIYF
>TRBJ1-2|-|TRBV7-2
CASSLQRDSFDGYTF
>TRBJ2-7|-|TRBV29-1
CSVAQTGTGASEQYF
>TRBJ1-5|few|TRBV19
CASSSQGPQPQHF
>TRBJ2-1|few|TRBV5-1
CASNEKTGADEQFF
>TRBJ2-1|few|TRBV2
CASREGRGGNEQFF
>TRBJ2-1|-|TRBV28
CASSFGQGSYNEQFF
>TRBJ2-3|-|TRBV18
CASSPGTSLDTQYF
>TRBJ2-1|-|TRBV19
CASSQGLAGTSNEQFF
>TRBJ2-6|few|TRBV6-5
CASSPFAGANVLTF
>TRBJ1-4|few|TRBV7-9
CASSLLGNDEKLFF
>TRBJ2-1|-|TRBV6-5
CASSFGGWASGSEQFF
>TRBJ2-1|once|TRBV18
CASSQPGQGADEQFF
>TRBJ2-1|-|TRBV4-1
CASSQERTRLWDYNEQFF
>TRBJ1-3|-|TRBV29-1
CSVTSGFSGNTIYF
>TRBJ2-1|-|TRBV5-1
CASSADSFSYNEQFF
>TRBJ2-5|-|TRBV19
CASSYGREETQYF
>TRBJ1-2|-|TRBV6-5
CASSYLPVLRGGYTF
>TRBJ2-1|-|TRBV4-1
CASSQAVLQREFASNEQFF
>TRBJ1-5|-|TRBV28
CASRPGYPERPQHF
>TRBJ2-1|-|TRBV11-2
CASSLGGKRNEQFF
>TRBJ2-7|-|TRBV6-6
CASSYSLKGAYEQYF
>TRBJ2-3|-|TRBV27
CASSSRVLSDTQYF
>TRBJ2-7|-|TRBV7-2
CASSLNPTHEQYF
>TRBJ1-5|-|TRBV28
CASRRSNQPQHF
>TRBJ1-1|-|TRBV2
CASSGTGGGREAFF
>TRBJ2-2|-|TRBV5-6
CASSLQEPGELFF
>TRBJ1-1|few|TRBV28
CASSLRTDTNTEAFF
>TRBJ2-5|-|TRBV20-1
CSLEGRETQYF
>TRBJ1-1|-|TRBV5-1
CASSSTGDRRAFF
>TRBJ2-7|-|TRBV27
CASSLRLNYEQYF
>TRBJ1-4|-|TRBV28
CASRTGRTNEKLFF
>TRBJ1-2|-|TRBV29-1
CSVLLGADYGYTF